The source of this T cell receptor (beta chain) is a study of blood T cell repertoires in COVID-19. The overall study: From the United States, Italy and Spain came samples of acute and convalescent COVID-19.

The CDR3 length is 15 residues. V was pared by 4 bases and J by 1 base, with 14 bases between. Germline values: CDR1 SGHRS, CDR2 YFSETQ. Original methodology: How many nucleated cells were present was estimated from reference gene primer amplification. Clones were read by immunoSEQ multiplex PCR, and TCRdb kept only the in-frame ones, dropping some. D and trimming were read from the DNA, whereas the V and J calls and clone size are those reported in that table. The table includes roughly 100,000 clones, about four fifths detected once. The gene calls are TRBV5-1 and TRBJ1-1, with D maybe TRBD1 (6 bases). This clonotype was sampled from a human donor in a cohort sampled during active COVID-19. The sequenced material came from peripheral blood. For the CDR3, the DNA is TGCGCCAGCAGCCCCCCGGGACATACGAACACTGAAGCTTTCTTT. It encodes CASSPPGHTNTEAFF.